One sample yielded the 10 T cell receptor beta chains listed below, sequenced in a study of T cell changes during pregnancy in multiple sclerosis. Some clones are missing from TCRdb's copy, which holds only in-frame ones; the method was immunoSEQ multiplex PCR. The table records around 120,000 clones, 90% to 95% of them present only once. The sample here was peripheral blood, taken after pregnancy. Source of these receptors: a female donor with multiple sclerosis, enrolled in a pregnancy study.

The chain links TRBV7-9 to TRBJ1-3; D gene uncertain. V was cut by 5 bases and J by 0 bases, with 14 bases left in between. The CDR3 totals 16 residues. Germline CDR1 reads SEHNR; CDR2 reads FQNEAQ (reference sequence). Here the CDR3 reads CASSIMGIDSGNTIYF. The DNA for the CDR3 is TGTGCCAGCAGCATTATGGGCATCGACTCTGGAAACACCATATATTTT.

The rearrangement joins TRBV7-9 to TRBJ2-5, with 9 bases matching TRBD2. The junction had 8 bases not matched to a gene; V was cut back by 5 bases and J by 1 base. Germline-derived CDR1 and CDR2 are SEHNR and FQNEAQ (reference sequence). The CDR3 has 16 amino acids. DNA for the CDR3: TGTGCCAGCAGCACCTTAGCGGGGGCCCCCCAAGAGACCCAGTACTTC. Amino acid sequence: CASSTLAGAPQETQYF.

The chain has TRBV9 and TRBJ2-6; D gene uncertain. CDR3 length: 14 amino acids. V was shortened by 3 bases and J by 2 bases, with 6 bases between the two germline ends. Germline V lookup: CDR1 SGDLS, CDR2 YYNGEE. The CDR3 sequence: CASSAHTGANVLTF. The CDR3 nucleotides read TGTGCCAGCAGCGCCCACACTGGGGCCAACGTCCTGACTTTC.

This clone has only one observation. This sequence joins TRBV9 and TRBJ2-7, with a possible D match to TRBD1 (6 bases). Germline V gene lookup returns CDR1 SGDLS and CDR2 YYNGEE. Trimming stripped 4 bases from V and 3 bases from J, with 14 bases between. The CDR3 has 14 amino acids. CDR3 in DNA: TGTGCCAGCAGCTTCGGACAGATAGACTACGAGCAGTACTTC. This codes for CASSFGQIDYEQYF.

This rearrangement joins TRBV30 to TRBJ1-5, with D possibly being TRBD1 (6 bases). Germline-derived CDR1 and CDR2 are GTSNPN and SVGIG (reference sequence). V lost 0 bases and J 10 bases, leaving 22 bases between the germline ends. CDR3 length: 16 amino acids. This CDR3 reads CAWSVGFRQGIIPQHF. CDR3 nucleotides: TGTGCCTGGAGTGTAGGGTTTCGGCAGGGGATAATTCCCCAGCATTTT.

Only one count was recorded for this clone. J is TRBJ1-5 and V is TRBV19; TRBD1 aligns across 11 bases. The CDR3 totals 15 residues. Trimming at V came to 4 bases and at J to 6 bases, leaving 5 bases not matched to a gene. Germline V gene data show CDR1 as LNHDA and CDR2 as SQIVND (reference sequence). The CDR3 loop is CASSKGQGAGQPQHF. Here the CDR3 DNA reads TGTGCCAGTAGTAAAGGACAGGGGGCGGGTCAGCCCCAGCATTTT.

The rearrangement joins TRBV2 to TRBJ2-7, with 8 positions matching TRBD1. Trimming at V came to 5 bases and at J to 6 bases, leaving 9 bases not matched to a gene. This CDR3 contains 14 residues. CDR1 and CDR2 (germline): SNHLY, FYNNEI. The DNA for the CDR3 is TGTGCCAGCAGTAATAGGACAGGGTACGTCGAGCAGTACTTC. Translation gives CASSNRTGYVEQYF.

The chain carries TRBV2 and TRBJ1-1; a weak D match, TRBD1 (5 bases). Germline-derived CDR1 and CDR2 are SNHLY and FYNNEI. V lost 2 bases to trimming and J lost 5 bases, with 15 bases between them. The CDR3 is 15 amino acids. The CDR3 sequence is CASSESPGESTEAFF. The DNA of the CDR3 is TGTGCCAGCAGTGAAAGCCCGGGGGAGAGTACTGAAGCTTTCTTT.

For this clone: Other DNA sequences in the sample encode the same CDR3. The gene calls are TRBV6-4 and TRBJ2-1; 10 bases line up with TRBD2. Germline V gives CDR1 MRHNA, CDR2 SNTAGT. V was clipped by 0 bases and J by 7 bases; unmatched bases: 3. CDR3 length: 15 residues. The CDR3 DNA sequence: TGTGCCAGCAGTGACTCAAGCGGGGGGGCGAATGAGCAGTTCTTC. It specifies CASSDSSGGANEQFF.

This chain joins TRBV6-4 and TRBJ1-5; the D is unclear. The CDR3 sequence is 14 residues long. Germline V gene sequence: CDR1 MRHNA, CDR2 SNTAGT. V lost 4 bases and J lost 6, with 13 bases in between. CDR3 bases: TGTGCCAGCAGTGCCCAGATCGGGAGTCAGCCCCAGCATTTT. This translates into CASSAQIGSQPQHF.